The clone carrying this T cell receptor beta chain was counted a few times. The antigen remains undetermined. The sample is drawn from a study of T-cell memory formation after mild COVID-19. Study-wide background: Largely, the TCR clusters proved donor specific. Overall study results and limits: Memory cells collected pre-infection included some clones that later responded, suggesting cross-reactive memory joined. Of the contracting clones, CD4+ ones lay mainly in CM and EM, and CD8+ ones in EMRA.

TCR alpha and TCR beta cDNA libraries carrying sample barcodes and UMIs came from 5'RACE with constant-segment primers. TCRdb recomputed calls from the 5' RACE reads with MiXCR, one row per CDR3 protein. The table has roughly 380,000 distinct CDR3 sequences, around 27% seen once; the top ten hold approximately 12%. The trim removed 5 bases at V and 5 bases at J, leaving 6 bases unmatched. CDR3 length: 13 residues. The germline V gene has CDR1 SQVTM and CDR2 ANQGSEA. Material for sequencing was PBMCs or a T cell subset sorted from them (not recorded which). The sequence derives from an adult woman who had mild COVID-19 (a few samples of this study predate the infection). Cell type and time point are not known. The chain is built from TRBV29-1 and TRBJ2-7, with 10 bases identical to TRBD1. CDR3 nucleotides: TGCAGCGTTTGGGACAGGGGCGAAGACGAGCAGTACTTC. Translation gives CSVWDRGEDEQYF.